This T cell receptor beta chain was recovered during a study of T cell responses to AZD1222 COVID-19 vaccine. Background on the study: Combined were second doses at about 4 or about 12 weeks.

The study's findings and limits: Most donors were white British and more were female, and clonal diversity was possibly underestimated. Vaccination with two AZD1222 doses was followed by a rise in Spike-specific TCR breadth and depth. Close to half of all spike-specific TCRs reportedly target regions of the variants that are unmutated.

Notes on this clone: No antigen is known for it.

Produced via immunoSEQ multiplex PCR; TCRdb's table is partial and in-frame only. The table lists around 140,000 clones, 90% to 95% of them singletons. Germline assignment: CDR1 LNHDA and CDR2 SQIVND (reference sequence). The CDR3 is 15 amino acids. Trimming stripped 3 bases from V and 4 bases from J, with 15 bases between. This specimen was peripheral blood, taken on day 0 of AZD1222 vaccination. The sequence was obtained from an adult in good health. The chain recombines TRBV19 with TRBJ1-1; tentatively, D is TRBD1 (6 bases). The DNA of the CDR3 is TGTGCCAGTAGTATCGCGGGGGCGCGGGGCACTGAAGCTTTCTTT. It encodes CASSIAGARGTEAFF.